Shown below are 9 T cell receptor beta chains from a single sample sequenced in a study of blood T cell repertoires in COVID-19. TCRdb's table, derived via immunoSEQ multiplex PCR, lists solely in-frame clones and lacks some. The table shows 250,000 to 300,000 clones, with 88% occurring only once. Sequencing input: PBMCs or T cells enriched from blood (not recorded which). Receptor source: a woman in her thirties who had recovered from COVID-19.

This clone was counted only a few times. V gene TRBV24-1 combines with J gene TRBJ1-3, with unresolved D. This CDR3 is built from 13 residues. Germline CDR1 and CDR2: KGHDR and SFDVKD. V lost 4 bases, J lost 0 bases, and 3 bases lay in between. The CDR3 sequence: CATSDRSGNTIYF. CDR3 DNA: TGTGCCACCAGTGACCGCTCTGGAAACACCATATATTTT.

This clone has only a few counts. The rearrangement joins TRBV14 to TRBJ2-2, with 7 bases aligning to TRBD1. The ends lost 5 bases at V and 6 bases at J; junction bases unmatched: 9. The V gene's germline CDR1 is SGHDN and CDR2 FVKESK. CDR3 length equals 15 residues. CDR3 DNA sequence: TGTGCCAGCAGCGAAATACAGGGGCGATCCGGGGAGCTGTTTTTT. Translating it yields CASSEIQGRSGELFF.

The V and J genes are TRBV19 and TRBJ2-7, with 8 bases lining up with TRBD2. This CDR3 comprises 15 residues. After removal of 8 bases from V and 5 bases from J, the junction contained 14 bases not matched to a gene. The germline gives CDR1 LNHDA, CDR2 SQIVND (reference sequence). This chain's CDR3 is CASERNSAGGHEQYF. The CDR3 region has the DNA TGTGCCAGTGAACGAAACTCTGCGGGAGGACACGAGCAGTACTTC.

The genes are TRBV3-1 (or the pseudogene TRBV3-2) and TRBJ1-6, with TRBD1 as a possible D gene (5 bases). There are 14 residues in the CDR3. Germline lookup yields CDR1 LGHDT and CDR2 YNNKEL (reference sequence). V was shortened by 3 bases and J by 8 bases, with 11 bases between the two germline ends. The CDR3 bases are TGTGCCAGCAGCCAGGGGGGAGGGCATTCACCCCTCCACTTT. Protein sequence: CASSQGGGHSPLHF.

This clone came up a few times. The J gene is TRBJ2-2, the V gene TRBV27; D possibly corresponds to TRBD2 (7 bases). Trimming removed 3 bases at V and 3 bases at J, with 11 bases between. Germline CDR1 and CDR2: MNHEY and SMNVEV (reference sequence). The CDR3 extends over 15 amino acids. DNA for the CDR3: TGTGCCAGCAGTTTTGCCGGGGGGCACACCGGGGAGCTGTTTTTT. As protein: CASSFAGGHTGELFF.

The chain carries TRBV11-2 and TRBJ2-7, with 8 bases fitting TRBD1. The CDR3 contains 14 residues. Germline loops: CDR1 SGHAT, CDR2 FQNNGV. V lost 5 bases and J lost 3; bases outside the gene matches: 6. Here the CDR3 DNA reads TGTGCCAGCAGCGCGGGACAGGTGGTCTACGAGCAGTACTTC. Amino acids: CASSAGQVVYEQYF.

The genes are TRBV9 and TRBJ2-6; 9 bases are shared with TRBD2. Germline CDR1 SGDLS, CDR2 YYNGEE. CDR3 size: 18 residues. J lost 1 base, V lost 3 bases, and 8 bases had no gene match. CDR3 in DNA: TGTGCCAGCAGCGCCCGACTAGCGGAGCCATCTGGGGCCAACGTCCTGACTTTC. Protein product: CASSARLAEPSGANVLTF. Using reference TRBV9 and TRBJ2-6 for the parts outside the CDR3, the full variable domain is DSGVTQTPKHLITATGQRVTLRCSPRSGDLSVYWYQQSLDQGLQFLIQYYNGEERAKGNILERFSAQQFPDLHSELNLSSLELGDSALYFCASSARLAEPSGANVLTFGAGSRLTVL.

The CDR3, as DNA: TGTGCCAGCAGCACCCGCGGGATAGCCTACGAGCAGTACTTC. Amino acids: CASSTRGIAYEQYF. The chain combines TRBV11-2 with TRBJ2-7; possible D gene TRBD2, 6 bases. The CDR3 is made up of 14 amino acids. Trimming removed 5 bases at V and 2 bases at J, with 13 bases between. Germline CDR1 reads SGHAT; CDR2 reads FQNNGV.

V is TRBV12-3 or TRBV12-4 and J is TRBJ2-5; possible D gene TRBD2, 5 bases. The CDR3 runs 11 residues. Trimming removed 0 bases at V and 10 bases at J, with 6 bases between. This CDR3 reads CASSLAEDQYF. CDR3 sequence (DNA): TGTGCCAGCAGTTTAGCGGAGGACCAGTACTTC.